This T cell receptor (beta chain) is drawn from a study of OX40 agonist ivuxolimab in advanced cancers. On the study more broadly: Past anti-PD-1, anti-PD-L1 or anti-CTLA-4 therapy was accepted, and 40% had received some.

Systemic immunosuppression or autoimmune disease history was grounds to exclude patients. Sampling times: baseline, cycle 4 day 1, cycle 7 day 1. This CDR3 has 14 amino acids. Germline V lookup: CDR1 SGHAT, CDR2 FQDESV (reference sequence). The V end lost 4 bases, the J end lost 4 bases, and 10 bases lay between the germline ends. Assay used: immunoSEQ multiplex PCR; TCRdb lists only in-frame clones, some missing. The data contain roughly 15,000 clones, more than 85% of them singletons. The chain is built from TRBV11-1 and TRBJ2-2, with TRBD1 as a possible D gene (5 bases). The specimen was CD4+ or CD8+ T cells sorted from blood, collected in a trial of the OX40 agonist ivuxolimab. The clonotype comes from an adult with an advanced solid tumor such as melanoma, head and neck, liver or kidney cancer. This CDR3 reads CASSSSGATGELFF. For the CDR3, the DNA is TGTGCCAGCAGCTCATCTGGGGCCACCGGGGAGCTGTTTTTT.